This TCR beta chain appears in the sequencing data of a study of cytomegalovirus exposure and HLA in healthy donors. CDR3 length equals 13 residues. Germline V gives CDR1 LNHDA, CDR2 SQIVND (reference sequence). V dropped 3 bases and J dropped 8 bases, with 13 bases sitting between them. PCR used 60 Vbeta primers and 13 Jbeta primers. The table came from immunoSEQ multiplex PCR; TCRdb's copy has only in-frame clones and leaves some out. The sample has 150,000 to 200,000 clones, 75% to 90% seen once. The TCR originated in a woman in her fifties or sixties in good health and CMV-seropositive. The V call is TRBV19, the J call TRBJ1-1; D gene ambiguous. Sequences were obtained from PBMCs. The CDR3 reads CASSIGEKTEAFF. Here the CDR3 DNA reads TGTGCCAGTAGTATTGGGGAGAAAACAGAAGCTTTCTTT. Full variable domain (remainder filled in from reference TRBV19 and TRBJ1-1): DGGITQSPKYLFRKEGQNVTLSCEQNLNHDAMYWYRQDPGQGLRLIYYSQIVNDFQKGDIAEGYSVSREKKESFPLTVTSAQKNPTAFYLCASSIGEKTEAFFGQGTRLTVV.